This record looks at one T cell receptor beta chain sequence and its context. The antigen is undetermined. Antigen-specific CD4+ T cells were expanded with viral peptide pools in the ViraFEST assay before sequencing. Cells that had been cultured for roughly 9 days were the source of isolated CD4+ T cells. The infection with SARS-CoV-2 (confirmed by PCR) occurred in this person between March and December 2020. Half-medium replacement with IL-2 medium occurred on days 3 and 7. This entry is derived from a study of vaccination effects on CD4 cells after COVID-19. Study-level points and caveats: Clones that were induced by infection or by vaccine showed marked contraction late after vaccination. Early post-infection timepoints were missing from the study, which also had few convalescent patients.

The data were produced by immunoSEQ multiplex PCR, yet TCRdb's version contains in-frame clones alone and is incomplete. The repertoire holds around 50,000 clones, with around 80% as singletons. Looked up from germline, CDR1 is LNHDA and CDR2 is SQIVND (reference sequence). The CDR3 has 14 residues. Trimming cost V 9 bases and J 7 bases, with 21 bases left between them. The chain is built from TRBV19 and TRBJ1-1, with D possibly matching TRBD1 (5 bases). This clonotype was sampled from a human donor who had a prior SARS-CoV-2 infection. The sequences come from CD4+ T cells from PBMCs cultured with HIV peptides, collected before COVID-19 vaccination. The subset is: HIV-1 Nef peptide pool negative control/reference culture. CDR3 sequence (DNA): TGTGCCAGCAGACGCGGGACCGGGCGATTTGAAGCTTTCTTT. Translation: CASRRGTGRFEAFF.